The 17 T cell receptor beta chains presented below share a single source sample, sequenced in a study of T-cell reconstitution after alpha-beta-depleted transplantation in children. Unique molecular identifiers were built into the TCRbeta library. TCRdb fed the PCR reads into MiXCR, producing one record per CDR3 protein. The sample carries about 340,000 distinct CDR3 sequences, about 14% recorded once. This material consisted of PBMCs, taken from the stem cell graft. All receptors derive from a human donor who donated a stem cell graft to a child with Fanconi anemia.

This clonotype has just a few counts. V usage is TRBV5-1 and J usage is TRBJ2-3; 12 bases match TRBD2. The CDR3 extends over 17 amino acids. Germline V lookup: CDR1 SGHRS, CDR2 YFSETQ. Germline trimming cut 0 bases from V and 0 bases from J; bases unmatched to any gene: 2. The CDR3 region is CASSLGTSGASTDTQYF. Written as DNA, the CDR3 is TGCGCCAGCAGCTTGGGGACTAGCGGGGCTAGCACAGATACGCAGTATTTT.

This clonotype has only a few counts. The V call is TRBV11-2, the J call TRBJ2-7; D is uncertain. Looked up from germline, CDR1 is SGHAT and CDR2 is FQNNGV. This CDR3 region has 13 residues. V was clipped by 2 bases and J by 9 bases, with 14 bases between them. CDR3 residues: CASSLLPSHVQYV. For the CDR3, the DNA is TGTGCCAGCAGCTTATTACCAAGTCACGTGCAGTACGTC.

This clonotype appeared many times. V and J are TRBV20-1 and TRBJ1-1, with D unclear. Germline-derived CDR1 and CDR2 are DFQATT and SNEGSKA (reference sequence). This CDR3 region has 13 residues. V gave up 1 base and J gave up 8 bases, with 14 bases separating them. CDR3 DNA: TGCAGTGCTAGAGTTACCGGCGGCCGCGAAGCTTTCTTT. Translation gives CSARVTGGREAFF.

Ten or more counts support this clonotype. V gene TRBV4-3 combines with J gene TRBJ2-6; D is unresolved. The CDR3 is made up of 16 amino acids. Trimming took 0 bases from V and 2 from J, leaving 8 bases between them. Germline CDR1 and CDR2: LGHNA and YSLEER. Written as DNA, the CDR3 is TGCGCCAGCAGCCAAGAGGCCGGAGCTGGGGCCAACGTCCTGACTTTC. As protein: CASSQEAGAGANVLTF.

V is TRBV6-5 and J is TRBJ2-6; D may be TRBD2 (5 bases). Germline CDR1 reads MNHEY; CDR2 reads SVGAGI. V gave up 2 bases and J gave up 2 bases, with 7 bases separating them. CDR3 length: 15 amino acids. The CDR3 DNA reads TGTGCCAGCAGTTACCGGGATCCTGGGGCCAACGTCCTGACTTTC. As protein: CASSYRDPGANVLTF.

This clonotype was observed a handful of times. V is TRBV7-2 and J is TRBJ2-1; D not resolved. The CDR3 is 13 residues long. Between the trimmed V and J ends, which lost 10 bases and 6 bases, there was a span of 16 bases. CDR1 is SGHTA and CDR2 is FQGNSA in the germline V gene. CDR3 in amino acids: CATTRSSLNEQFF. The CDR3 DNA reads TGTGCCACCACGCGATCGTCCCTCAATGAGCAGTTCTTC.

There are a few counts of this clonotype. The rearrangement links TRBV30 to TRBJ1-1; D unclear. Per the germline V gene, CDR1 is GTSNPN and CDR2 is SVGIG (reference sequence). This CDR3 region has 15 residues. V was trimmed by 4 bases and J by 1 base, leaving 16 bases between them. The CDR3 loop reads CAWTPSHIKNTEAFF. CDR3 bases: TGTGCCTGGACGCCCTCTCACATCAAGAACACTGAAGCTTTCTTT.

The V gene is TRBV18, the J gene TRBJ2-1, with D perhaps matching TRBD1 (5 bases). This CDR3 is built from 15 residues. Between the trimmed V and J ends, which lost 2 bases and 8 bases, there was a span of 16 bases. Germline CDR1 reads KGHSH; CDR2 reads LQKENI. CDR3 region: CASSPTTARADEQFF. CDR3 coding DNA: TGTGCCAGCTCACCAACAACGGCCAGGGCCGATGAGCAGTTCTTC.

This clonotype was seen a few times. This rearrangement joins TRBV12-3 or TRBV12-4 to TRBJ1-2; 8 nucleotides agree with TRBD1. V dropped 3 bases and J dropped 7; count of bases not matched to a gene: 10. This CDR3 region has 15 residues. CDR3 coding DNA: TGTGCCAGCAGTTTTGATCTGCAGGGGGCGTTTGGCTACACCTTC. Protein sequence: CASSFDLQGAFGYTF.

The chain links TRBV30 to TRBJ2-5, with 7 bases aligning to TRBD2. Germline V gene lookup returns CDR1 GTSNPN and CDR2 SVGIG (reference sequence). Unmatched junction bases numbered 5, after V lost 0 bases and J lost 1 base. The CDR3 runs to 15 residues. The CDR3 is CAWSVAGTLQETQYF. The CDR3 coding sequence is TGTGCCTGGAGTGTAGCGGGAACCCTCCAAGAGACCCAGTACTTC. The variable domain in full, with the rest retrieved from reference TRBV30 and TRBJ2-5, is SQTIHQWPATLVQPVGSPLSLECTVEGTSNPNLYWYRQAAGRGLQLLFYSVGIGQISSEVPQNLSASRPQDRQFILSSKKLLLSDSGFYLCAWSVAGTLQETQYFGPGTRLLVL.

This clonotype was detected once. The J gene is TRBJ2-1, the V gene TRBV7-9; unclear D gene. V gave up 0 bases and J gave up 4 bases, with 7 bases separating them. There are 14 residues in the CDR3. Germline-derived CDR1 and CDR2 are SEHNR and FQNEAQ (reference sequence). The CDR3 here is CASSLATLYNEQFF. The DNA for the CDR3 is TGTGCCAGCAGCTTAGCGACACTATACAATGAGCAGTTCTTC.

This clonotype has just a few counts. V gene TRBV3-1 combines with J gene TRBJ1-5; 9 bases are a match to TRBD1. CDR3 length: 15 residues. Looked up from germline, CDR1 is LGHDT and CDR2 is YNNKEL (reference sequence). The ends lost 2 bases at V and 2 bases at J; junction bases unmatched: 1. The CDR3 loop reads CASSQTGGGNQPQHF. The CDR3 nucleotides are TGTGCCAGCAGCCAAACAGGGGGCGGCAATCAGCCCCAGCATTTT.

V and J are TRBV29-1 and TRBJ1-1; D unclear. Deletions cut 7 bases from V and 4 bases from J, with 13 bases between. This CDR3 spans 12 amino acids. Germline CDR1 reads SQVTM; CDR2 reads ANQGSEA. The CDR3 nucleotides read TGCAGCGCCACTGGAGGTAGCACTGAAGCTTTCTTT. Amino acid sequence: CSATGGSTEAFF.

The CDR3 loop reads CSARSGGTNTGELFF. The DNA for the CDR3 is TGCAGTGCTAGAAGCGGGGGTACGAACACCGGGGAGCTGTTTTTT. The chain joins TRBV20-1 to TRBJ2-2, with TRBD2 matching 8 bases. The V gene end was trimmed by 2 bases and the J gene end by 0 bases; junction bases not matched to a gene: 2. CDR1 and CDR2 from the germline V gene are DFQATT and SNEGSKA (reference sequence). This CDR3 contains 15 residues.

At least ten counts were recorded for this clonotype. The chain employs TRBV27 and TRBJ2-2; 8 nucleotides align to TRBD1. This CDR3 is 14 amino acids long. Per the germline V gene, CDR1 is MNHEY and CDR2 is SMNVEV (reference sequence). J gave up 8 bases and V 4 bases, and 6 bases lay outside the gene matches. As DNA, the CDR3 is TGTGCCAGCAGTTCGGACAGGGTTTCAGGGGAGCTGTTTTTT. It codes for CASSSDRVSGELFF.

The J gene is TRBJ2-3, the V gene TRBV18; 8 bases map to TRBD2. V was pared by 0 bases and J by 4 bases, with 6 bases of the junction left unmatched. Germline V gives CDR1 KGHSH, CDR2 LQKENI. The CDR3 contains 16 residues. This chain's CDR3 is CASSPPSRGAADTQYF. Here the CDR3 DNA reads TGTGCCAGCTCACCACCGTCGCGGGGGGCGGCAGATACGCAGTATTTT.

This clonotype was observed a handful of times. The chain links TRBV6-6 to TRBJ2-3; TRBD1 aligns across 7 bases. This CDR3 has 13 amino acids. Germline V gene data show CDR1 as MNHNY and CDR2 as SVGAGI (reference sequence). The J segment lost 5 bases and the V segment lost 6 bases, leaving 5 bases of the junction unmatched. The CDR3 is CASRLQGKDTQYF. For the CDR3, the DNA is TGTGCCAGCAGATTACAGGGGAAAGATACGCAGTATTTT.